One TCR beta chain is described in this entry. This entry belongs to a study of human T cells and chemical hapten exposure. The CDR3 contains 13 residues. The V and J ends lost 5 bases and 2 bases respectively, with 9 bases between them. Unseparated into fractions, whole blood served as the source from which total RNA was extracted. Individual cDNA molecules each carried unique molecular identifiers attached by the library. TCRdb reprocessed the 5' RACE reads with MiXCR, giving one entry per CDR3 protein. The data contain 120,000 to 150,000 distinct CDR3 sequences, 4.1% of them singletons. This rearrangement joins TRBV12-3 or TRBV12-4 to TRBJ2-5; D ambiguous. This clonotype was sampled from a female donor in good health. The CDR3 spells CASSPQWQETQYF. DNA of the CDR3: TGTGCCAGCAGTCCACAGTGGCAAGAGACCCAGTACTTC.